The next 12 T cell receptor beta chains were all read from a single sample in a study of early T cells in non-severe SARS-CoV-2 infection. MiXCR, run by TCRdb on the 5' RACE reads, gives a single entry per CDR3 protein. The sample contains 55,000 to 75,000 distinct CDR3 sequences, about 9.9% of which appear only once. The sequencing sample was made of whole blood. These receptors were taken from an adult who was a healthcare worker with PCR-confirmed SARS-CoV-2 infection or an uninfected control (not recorded which).

V gene TRBV9 combines with J gene TRBJ2-3; 13 bases fit TRBD2. This CDR3 comprises 17 residues. Germline V gives CDR1 SGDLS, CDR2 YYNGEE. Trimming at V came to 3 bases and at J to 0 bases, leaving 4 bases not matched to a gene. For the CDR3, the DNA is TGTGCCAGCAGCGAGGGGGGACTAGCGGGGAGCACAGATACGCAGTATTTT. This translates into CASSEGGLAGSTDTQYF.

Comments on this clonotype: This sequence may be a read error, since a much larger clone differs from it by one base. V is TRBV2 and J is TRBJ2-1; 11 nucleotides align to TRBD2. CDR1 is SNHLY and CDR2 is FYNNEI in the germline V gene. V trimming: 5 bases; J trimming: 5 bases; junction bases outside the gene matches: 2. The CDR3 totals 14 residues. This chain's CDR3 is CASSLAGGHNEQFF. The CDR3 DNA reads TGTGCCAGCAGTTTAGCGGGGGGGCACAATGAGCAGTTCTTC.

The rearrangement joins TRBV7-9 to TRBJ1-3; no reliable D call. Looked up from germline, CDR1 is SEHNR and CDR2 is FQNEAQ (reference sequence). The germline V and J ends were trimmed by 5 bases and 0 bases, with 11 bases remaining between them. This CDR3 is 15 amino acids long. In DNA form, the CDR3 reads TGTGCCAGCAGCCAGATCGCCTCCTCTGGAAACACCATATATTTT. Translation gives CASSQIASSGNTIYF. The full variable domain, in which reference TRBV7-9 and TRBJ1-3 provide the parts outside the CDR3, is DTGVSQNPRHKITKRGQNVTFRCDPISEHNRLYWYRQTLGQGPEFLTYFQNEAQLEKSRLLSDRFSAERPKGSFSTLEIQRTEQGDSAMYLCASSQIASSGNTIYFGEGSWLTVV.

V and J are TRBV11-2 and TRBJ2-5, with 8 positions matching TRBD1. This CDR3 is built from 15 residues. Losses at the gene ends were 6 bases for V and 2 bases for J; bases not matched to a gene: 8. Germline-derived CDR1 and CDR2 are SGHAT and FQNNGV. CDR3 nucleotides: TGTGCCAGCAGTATGGGACAGGCCACACAAGAGACCCAGTACTTC. This codes for CASSMGQATQETQYF.

This clonotype was recorded a few times. V and J are TRBV5-1 and TRBJ1-6; TRBD1 matches 11 bases. The trim removed 4 bases at V and 7 bases at J, leaving 4 bases unmatched. This CDR3 is built from 15 residues. Germline CDR1 is SGHRS and CDR2 is YFSETQ. This CDR3 reads CASSPGTGGNSPLHF. The CDR3 nucleotides are TGCGCCAGCAGCCCTGGGACAGGGGGGAATTCACCCCTCCACTTT.

This clonotype occurred a few times. This chain uses TRBV5-1 with TRBJ1-2, with TRBD1 as a possible D gene (6 bases). V shed 1 base and J shed 4 bases, with 11 bases lying between them. Germline lookup yields CDR1 SGHRS and CDR2 YFSETQ. CDR3 length: 14 residues. CDR3 coding DNA: TGCGCCAGCAGCTTGTCAGGGGACGGCTATGGCTACACCTTC. This encodes CASSLSGDGYGYTF.

In this sample, this clonotype turned up many times. The V and J genes are TRBV7-8 and TRBJ2-5, with 9 bases identical to TRBD2. V shed 4 bases and J 5 bases; nucleotides not matched to a gene: 2. Germline CDR1 reads SGHVS; CDR2 reads FQNEAQ. This CDR3 region has 13 residues. Here the CDR3 DNA reads TGTGCCAGCAGCTGGCGGGAGGGGGAGACCCAGTACTTC. It translates to CASSWREGETQYF.

The rearrangement uses TRBV28 and TRBJ1-2; weak D call: TRBD1 (5 bases). The CDR3 loop spans 14 amino acids. Between the trimmed V and J ends, which lost 5 bases and 4 bases, there was a span of 14 bases. Germline V CDR1 and CDR2: MDHEN, SYDVKM. This CDR3 reads CASSPPSRGYGYTF. CDR3 sequence (DNA): TGTGCCAGCAGTCCGCCTTCGAGGGGCTATGGCTACACCTTC.

This clonotype was seen repeatedly, ten times or more. The CDR3 coding sequence is TGTGCCAGCAGTTTAAGGACGGAGCAGTTCTTC. Translation: CASSLRTEQFF. This rearrangement joins TRBV12-3 or TRBV12-4 to TRBJ2-1; D not certain. V was cut by 2 bases and J by 10 bases, with 6 bases left in between. The CDR3 length is 11 residues.

There are many counts of this clonotype. The chain combines TRBV21-1 with TRBJ2-2; the D segment call TRBD1 is taken from the table without a DNA check. TRBV21-1 is tagged as a pseudogene. This CDR3 is 17 amino acids long. The CDR3 protein is CASSKISGTTNTGELFF. In nucleotides, the CDR3 is TGTGCCAGCAGCAAAATTTCCGGGACAACGAACACCGGGGAGCTGTTTTTT.

The V gene is TRBV5-1, the J gene TRBJ1-1; tentative D call: TRBD1 (6 bases). V lost 4 bases and J lost 3, with 19 bases in between. The CDR3 covers 16 residues. CDR1 SGHRS and CDR2 YFSETQ come from the germline V gene. CDR3 DNA: TGCGCCAGCAGCGTGGGTTTCGTGGGGGCCGACACTGAAGCTTTCTTT. This sequence encodes CASSVGFVGADTEAFF.

The rearrangement uses TRBV6-1 and TRBJ1-1; D uncertain. The ends were cut back, 5 bases at V and 5 bases at J, with 3 bases in the middle. This CDR3 region has 10 residues. CDR1 and CDR2 (germline): MNHNS, SASEGT. CDR3 sequence (DNA): TGTGCCAGCAGTAGGACTGAAGCTTTCTTT. Residues: CASSRTEAFF.